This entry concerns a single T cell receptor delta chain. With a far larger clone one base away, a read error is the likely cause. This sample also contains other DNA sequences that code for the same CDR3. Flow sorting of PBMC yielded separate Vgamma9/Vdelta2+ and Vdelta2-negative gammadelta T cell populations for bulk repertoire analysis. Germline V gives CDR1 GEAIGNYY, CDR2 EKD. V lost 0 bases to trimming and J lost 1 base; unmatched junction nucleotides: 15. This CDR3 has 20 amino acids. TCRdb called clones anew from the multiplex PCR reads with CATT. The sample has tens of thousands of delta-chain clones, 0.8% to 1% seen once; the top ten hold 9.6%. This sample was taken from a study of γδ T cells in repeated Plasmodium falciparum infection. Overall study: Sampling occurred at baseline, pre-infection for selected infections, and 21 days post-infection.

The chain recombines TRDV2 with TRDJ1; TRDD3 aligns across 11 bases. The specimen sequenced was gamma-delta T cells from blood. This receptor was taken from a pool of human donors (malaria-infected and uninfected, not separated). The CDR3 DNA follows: TGTGCCTGTGACACCGAGGGGTCCAGGAATTGGGGGATACGCACCGATAAACTCATCTTT. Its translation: CACDTEGSRNWGIRTDKLIF.